The next 8 T cell receptor beta chains were all read from a single sample in a study of cytomegalovirus exposure and HLA in healthy donors. Data came from immunoSEQ multiplex PCR; TCRdb stores just in-frame clones and leaves some out. The sample lists 250,000 to 400,000 clones, about 85% occurring once. Sequenced material: PBMCs. These receptors were collected from a woman in her 30s in good health and CMV-seropositive.

The V and J genes are TRBV7-6 and TRBJ2-7; 15 bases are a match to TRBD2. CDR3 size: 15 residues. J was trimmed by 4 bases and V by 3 bases; bases with no gene match: 1. From germline, CDR1 is SGHVS and CDR2 FNYEAQ. The CDR3 loop reads CASSFGTSGGYEQYF. DNA of the CDR3: TGTGCCAGCAGCTTTGGGACTAGCGGGGGGTACGAGCAGTACTTC.

The V gene is TRBV30, the J gene TRBJ2-1; no firm D call. This CDR3 has 14 amino acids. CDR1 is GTSNPN and CDR2 is SVGIG in the germline V gene (reference sequence). Deletions cut 7 bases from V and 3 bases from J, with 16 bases between. CDR3 amino acids: CASTVPMHYNEQFF. The CDR3 DNA sequence: TGTGCCTCGACCGTACCGATGCACTACAATGAGCAGTTCTTC.

J is TRBJ2-1 and V is TRBV5-1, with TRBD1 matching over 9 bases. Germline CDR1 SGHRS, CDR2 YFSETQ. Trimming removed 4 bases from V and 7 bases from J; junction bases left unmatched: 6. This CDR3 spans 14 amino acids. The CDR3 DNA is TGCGCCAGCAGCCTACAGGGGGCGGAAAATGAGCAGTTCTTC. Protein sequence: CASSLQGAENEQFF.

The rearrangement uses TRBV29-1 and TRBJ1-2, with a tentative D call TRBD1 (5 bases). Deletions cut 4 bases from V and 2 bases from J, with 17 bases between. The length of the CDR3 is 15 residues. Germline CDR1 and CDR2: SQVTM and ANQGSEA. CDR3 nucleotides: TGCAGCGTTGTAGACCCGGACACCTCAAACTATGGCTACACCTTC. It is translated as CSVVDPDTSNYGYTF.

This clone occurred once. The chain uses TRBV6-5 and TRBJ2-7; 7 nucleotides match TRBD1. The CDR3 consists of 14 residues. The germline CDR1 and CDR2 sequences are MNHEY and SVGAGI. Trimming cost V 6 bases and J 3 bases; bases outside gene matches: 8. This CDR3 is CASRRSTGSYEQYF. The CDR3 bases are TGTGCCAGCAGACGCTCGACAGGGAGCTACGAGCAGTACTTC.

This chain uses TRBV28 with TRBJ2-6; D unclear. Germline V gene lookup returns CDR1 MDHEN and CDR2 SYDVKM. The V end was cut by 6 bases, the J end by 2 bases, with 8 bases between. This CDR3 spans 14 amino acids. The CDR3 loop is CASRKAAGANVLTF. In DNA form, the CDR3 reads TGTGCCAGCAGAAAGGCCGCTGGGGCCAACGTCCTGACTTTC.

The rearrangement links TRBV29-1 to TRBJ1-3, with D unclear. CDR1 is SQVTM and CDR2 is ANQGSEA in the germline V gene. This CDR3 region has 12 residues. V was cut by 4 bases and J by 4 bases, with 8 bases left in between. The CDR3 nucleotides read TGCAGCGTTGTCTGGTCCGGAAACACCATATATTTT. It codes for CSVVWSGNTIYF.

This clone appeared a few times. The CDR3 nucleotides read TGTGCCAGCAGCCTCACAGGGGGGCATTATAATTCACCCCTCCACTTT. It is translated as CASSLTGGHYNSPLHF. The chain carries TRBV5-4 and TRBJ1-6, with 8 bases lining up with TRBD1. V shed 4 bases, J shed 4 bases, and the junction held 7 bases outside the gene matches. Looked up from germline, CDR1 is SGHNT and CDR2 is YYREEE (reference sequence). The CDR3 extends over 16 amino acids.